This T cell receptor (beta chain) appears in the sequencing data of a study of cytomegalovirus exposure and HLA in healthy donors. Study-wide points: For cytomegalovirus status, the classifier reportedly gave diagnoses with high specificity and sensitivity.

As to this clone: What it binds is not known.

This table comes from immunoSEQ multiplex PCR, and its TCRdb copy is limited to in-frame clones, with some not included. This sample has almost 75,000 clones, with approximately 80% found just once. The CDR3 length is 14 residues. Unmatched junction bases numbered 2, after V lost 4 bases and J lost 0 bases. CDR1 is SQVTM and CDR2 is ANQGSEA in the germline V gene. Material: PBMCs. The receptor was isolated from a young man in good health and CMV-seronegative. V and J are TRBV29-1 and TRBJ2-7, with TRBD1 matching over 11 bases. The DNA of the CDR3 is TGCAGCGTTGCCGGACAGGGGGCCTCCTACGAGCAGTACTTC. Protein sequence: CSVAGQGASYEQYF.